This T cell receptor beta chain was recorded in a study of regulatory T cells in long-lasting Graves disease. Study background: Persistent Graves' disease denoted over 5 years of antithyroid drugs plus positive TSH receptor antibodies.

CDR3-region Arm-PCR and iRepertoire HTBI primers produced the TCR beta libraries. One entry per CDR3 protein, called by TCRdb with MiXCR from the multiplex PCR reads. Counted here are roughly 500,000 distinct CDR3 sequences, less than 25% occurring once; the ten biggest clones make up about 8.3%. Time point defined: persistent/refractory GD, antithyroid drugs over 5 years with positive TRAb. Preparation of the TCR library used RNA extracted from PBMCs. This CDR3 spans 15 amino acids. Trimming removed 2 bases at V and 3 bases at J, with 14 bases between. Per the germline V gene, CDR1 is MNHEY and CDR2 is SVGAGI. Study-wide results and caveats: Analysis covered peripheral blood alone, not thyroid tissue.

This clonotype was recorded once. The antigen remains unidentified. The clonotype comes from a female donor with Graves disease. The chain uses TRBV6-5 and TRBJ2-7; a possible D gene is TRBD1 (6 bases). The input for sequencing was peripheral blood mononuclear cells (PBMCs), taken when the disease was refractory, from a patient treated with antithyroid drugs. The CDR3 DNA reads TGTGCCAGCAGTTACACCCGGGGCAGGGGCTACGAGCAGTACTTC. Residues: CASSYTRGRGYEQYF.